The 27 T cell receptor beta chains presented below share a single source sample, sequenced in a study of post-analysis software for immune sequencing data. The study, taken as a whole, reports: Five TRBV segments, including TRBV5-6, TRBV5-1 and TRBV20-1, were more frequent in patients than controls.

For these TCRs, the target antigens are not known. Unique molecular identifiers tagged the TCR beta cDNA libraries. MiXCR, applied by TCRdb to the PCR reads, yields one record per CDR3 protein. The sample yields about 820,000 distinct CDR3 sequences, roughly half seen once. Material for sequencing was blood. These receptors were taken from a girl aged 5 to 17 with multiple sclerosis.

The chain couples TRBV12-5 to TRBJ2-5; D gene uncertain. This CDR3 contains 12 residues. Germline assignment: CDR1 LGHNT and CDR2 FRNRAP. The ends were cut back, 2 bases at V and 4 bases at J, with 5 bases in the middle. DNA of the CDR3: TGTGCTAGTGGTTTGCCAACAGAGACCCAGTACTTC. Its translation: CASGLPTETQYF.

The V gene is TRBV12-3 or TRBV12-4, the J gene TRBJ2-7; TRBD1 or TRBD2 may be the D gene (6 bases each). Trimming removed 7 bases at V and 5 bases at J, with 15 bases between. CDR3 length: 13 residues. In DNA, the CDR3 is TGTGCCAGCAAGGGGGGCAGGCGAAACGAGCAGTACTTC. Its protein is CASKGGRRNEQYF.

The V call is TRBV25-1, the J call TRBJ2-4; 15 nucleotides agree with TRBD2. The V gene's germline CDR1 is MGHDK and CDR2 SYGVNS. CDR3 length equals 16 residues. J lost 13 bases, V lost 8 bases, and 15 bases had no gene match. The CDR3 reads CASEFTGLAGGNEQYF. The CDR3 DNA reads as TGTGCCAGCGAATTCACGGGACTAGCGGGAGGAAATGAGCAGTACTTC.

The chain links TRBV7-9 to TRBJ2-7; D is uncertain. Germline values: CDR1 SEHNR, CDR2 FQNEAQ (reference sequence). This CDR3 spans 13 amino acids. The V end was cut by 5 bases, the J end by 3 bases, with 11 bases between. The CDR3 is CASSTPVLYEQYF. The CDR3 nucleotides read TGTGCCAGCAGCACCCCGGTCCTCTACGAGCAGTACTTC.

This chain uses TRBV5-1 with TRBJ1-2; 8 positions match TRBD1. This CDR3 spans 12 amino acids. The J segment lost 11 bases and the V segment lost 0 bases, leaving 3 bases of the junction unmatched. Germline CDR1 reads SGHRS; CDR2 reads YFSETQ. As DNA, the CDR3 is TGCGCCAGCAGCTTGGGGACAGGGACGTACACCTTC. Protein product: CASSLGTGTYTF. The variable domain in full, with the rest retrieved from reference TRBV5-1 and TRBJ1-2, is KAGVTQTPRYLIKTRGQQVTLSCSPISGHRSVSWYQQTPGQGLQFLFEYFSETQRNKGNFPGRFSGRQFSNSRSEMNVSTLELGDSALYLCASSLGTGTYTFGSGTRLTVV.

This chain uses TRBV10-2 with TRBJ2-7; D perhaps matches TRBD1 (8 bases). The CDR3 extends over 13 amino acids. V was trimmed by 6 bases and J by 6 bases, leaving 15 bases between them. Germline CDR1 is WSHSY and CDR2 is SAAADI. The CDR3 here is CASRPTGEGEQYF. In nucleotides, the CDR3 is TGCGCCAGCAGACCGACAGGGGAGGGCGAGCAGTACTTC.

The genes are TRBV2 and TRBJ2-7; 9 bases match TRBD1. Germline V CDR1 and CDR2: SNHLY, FYNNEI. The CDR3 is 15 amino acids. V was clipped by 7 bases and J by 5 bases; unmatched bases: 12. The CDR3 reads CASTTSGTGLNEQYF. The CDR3 region has the DNA TGTGCCAGCACCACCTCCGGGACAGGGTTGAACGAGCAGTACTTC. Based on the CDR3 plus reference TRBV2 and TRBJ2-7, the full variable domain is EPEVTQTPSHQVTQMGQEVILRCVPISNHLYFYWYRQILGQKVEFLVSFYNNEISEKSEIFDDQFSVERPDGSNFTLKIRSTKLEDSAMYFCASTTSGTGLNEQYFGPGTRLTVT.

The sample holds a few counts of this clonotype. The rearrangement uses TRBV5-1 and TRBJ2-4; TRBD2 aligns across 8 bases. Matching the DNA end better, TRBJ2-7 makes the J call doubtful. The CDR3 contains 14 residues. CDR1 is SGHRS and CDR2 is YFSETQ in the germline V gene. In DNA form, the CDR3 reads TGCGCCAGCAGCTGGGGGACTAGTTACGGCGAGCAGTACTTC. The encoded protein is CASSWGTSYGEQYF.

This chain uses TRBV29-1 with TRBJ2-1, with D hard to call. The V end was cut by 4 bases, the J end by 6 bases, with 7 bases between. The CDR3 contains 11 residues. Germline CDR1 SQVTM, CDR2 ANQGSEA. The CDR3 loop reads CSVARTNEQFF. The DNA of the CDR3 is TGCAGCGTTGCCCGGACCAATGAGCAGTTCTTC.

This clonotype was observed a handful of times. This chain's CDR3 is CASSLGGQGRSGELFF. The CDR3 DNA is TGTGCCAGCAGCTTGGGAGGACAGGGGCGCTCCGGGGAGCTGTTTTTT. This rearrangement joins TRBV5-6 to TRBJ2-2; 9 nucleotides align to TRBD1. The CDR3 length is 16 residues. Germline trimming cut 0 bases from V and 6 bases from J; bases unmatched to any gene: 6. Germline CDR1 and CDR2: SGHDT and YYEEEE.

In this sample, this clonotype turned up many times. V is TRBV20-1 and J is TRBJ2-7; the match to TRBD1 covers 9 bases. After removal of 6 bases from V and 3 bases from J, the junction contained 3 bases not matched to a gene. The CDR3 consists of 12 residues. Germline CDR1 DFQATT, CDR2 SNEGSKA (reference sequence). In nucleotides, the CDR3 is TGCAGTGCCAGGGACAGGGACTACGAGCAGTACTTC. This encodes CSARDRDYEQYF.

The chain joins TRBV5-1 to TRBJ1-2, with 8 nucleotides matching TRBD1. With V trimmed by 7 bases and J by 5 bases, 10 bases remained unmatched. Germline V CDR1 and CDR2: SGHRS, YFSETQ. The length of the CDR3 is 14 residues. The CDR3 is CASGLFGTGYGYTF. CDR3 coding DNA: TGCGCCAGCGGATTATTCGGGACAGGATATGGCTACACCTTC.

To note about this clonotype: Its ends do not fully match the called genes, so a read error is possible. The chain uses TRBV3-1 and TRBJ2-4, with a possible D match to TRBD2 (5 bases). The DNA matches TRBJ2-7 better at its end, which makes the J call doubtful. This CDR3 comprises 15 residues. The germline CDR1 and CDR2 sequences are LGHDT and YNNKEL (reference sequence). The CDR3 nucleotides read TGTGTCAGCAGCCAAGATCTGGTAGCGTCGGGCGAGCAGTACTTC. Translating gives CVSSQDLVASGEQYF.

The chain combines TRBV15 with TRBJ2-1; no clear D gene. Germline V gives CDR1 LNHNV, CDR2 YYDKDF (reference sequence). Between the trimmed V and J ends, which lost 0 bases and 6 bases, there was a span of 9 bases. This CDR3 contains 14 residues. CDR3 in DNA: TGTGCCACCAGCAGAGATAGGCACAGCAATGAGCAGTTCTTC. Translation gives CATSRDRHSNEQFF.

This clonotype was counted a single time. The chain employs TRBV7-2 and TRBJ2-3; a possible D gene is TRBD2 (6 bases). Germline lookup yields CDR1 SGHTA and CDR2 FQGNSA. This CDR3 region has 15 residues. V gave up 4 bases and J gave up 3 bases, with 14 bases separating them. CDR3 coding DNA: TGTGCCAGCAGCTGGGCCGGGGGTGGAACAGATACGCAGTATTTT. Translated: CASSWAGGGTDTQYF. The full variable domain, completed using reference TRBV7-2 and TRBJ2-3, is GAGVSQSPSNKVTEKGKDVELRCDPISGHTALYWYRQSLGQGLEFLIYFQGNSAPDKSGLPSDRFSAERTGGSVSTLTIQRTQQEDSAVYLCASSWAGGGTDTQYFGPGTRLTVL.

V is TRBV2 and J is TRBJ1-5, with D tentatively TRBD1 (5 bases). CDR3 length: 16 residues. Between the trimmed V and J ends, which lost 7 bases and 6 bases, there was a span of 22 bases. CDR1 is SNHLY, CDR2 FYNNEI, per germline. DNA of the CDR3: TGTGCCAGCATCAACGGACCCAAAGGGGTCGGTCAGCCCCAGCATTTT. This translates into CASINGPKGVGQPQHF.

The CDR3 DNA is TGTGCCAGCAGCTTAGCAAGAAAGGATAGCTACGAGCAGTACTTC. The encoded protein is CASSLARKDSYEQYF. The V and J genes are TRBV7-6 and TRBJ2-7; D unclear. The V gene lost 0 bases and the J gene lost 3 bases, with 12 bases spanning the gap. The CDR3 runs 15 residues. Germline assignment: CDR1 SGHVS and CDR2 FNYEAQ.

The rearrangement joins TRBV10-3 to TRBJ1-2; D gene unclear. The germline V gene encodes CDR1 ENHRY and CDR2 SYGVKD. The CDR3 consists of 14 residues. V lost 2 bases, J lost 8 bases, and 15 bases lay in between. The CDR3, as DNA: TGTGCCATCAGTGAGGAAGTCACCCGAGGGGGCTACACCTTC. It encodes CAISEEVTRGGYTF.

Of note for this clonotype: A much larger clone is a single base away; this may be a read error. This chain links TRBV7-9 with TRBJ2-7; a possible D gene is TRBD1 (5 bases). The V gene's germline CDR1 is SEHNR and CDR2 FQNEAQ (reference sequence). The CDR3 consists of 16 residues. Trimming cost V 5 bases and J 3 bases, with 20 bases left between them. The CDR3 sequence is CASSPRPTLQGYEQYF. Here the CDR3 DNA reads TGTGCCAGCAGCCCCCGGCCAACGTTGCAGGGCTACGAGCAGTACTTC. The full variable domain, rest sourced from reference TRBV7-9 and TRBJ2-7, is DTGVSQNPRHKITKRGQNVTFRCDPISEHNRLYWYRQTLGQGPEFLTYFQNEAQLEKSRLLSDRFSAERPKGSFSTLEIQRTEQGDSAMYLCASSPRPTLQGYEQYFGPGTRLTVT.

The CDR3 DNA reads as TGTGCCATCAGCGAGACCGGGACAGGGGGGTACTATGGCTACACCTTC. Translated, it gives CAISETGTGGYYGYTF. This rearrangement joins TRBV10-3 to TRBJ1-2; 11 nucleotides agree with TRBD1. CDR3 length equals 16 residues. The germline V gene encodes CDR1 ENHRY and CDR2 SYGVKD. The V gene end was trimmed by 6 bases and the J gene end by 3 bases; junction bases not matched to a gene: 9.

This clonotype has more than one count but fewer than ten. The V gene is TRBV10-2, the J gene TRBJ2-1; D gene ambiguous. From germline, CDR1 is WSHSY and CDR2 SAAADI. This CDR3 spans 13 amino acids. Trimming cost V 2 bases and J 7 bases, with 9 bases left between them. In DNA, the CDR3 is TGCGCCAGCAGTGAGGGTAGACGGAATGAGCAGTTCTTC. Residues: CASSEGRRNEQFF.

This clonotype was picked up a small number of times. The V call is TRBV20-1, the J call TRBJ1-1, with TRBD1 identical over 8 bases. Unmatched junction bases numbered 9, after V lost 5 bases and J lost 4 bases. The CDR3 runs to 14 residues. In germline, CDR1 is DFQATT, CDR2 SNEGSKA (reference sequence). CDR3: CSAETGDLGTEAFF. DNA of the CDR3: TGCAGTGCTGAGACAGGGGATTTGGGCACTGAAGCTTTCTTT.

The chain couples TRBV29-1 to TRBJ2-7; 7 bases align to TRBD1. After removal of 6 bases from V and 0 bases from J, the junction contained 8 bases not matched to a gene. The germline CDR1 and CDR2 sequences are SQVTM and ANQGSEA. The CDR3 is made up of 14 amino acids. The CDR3 region has the DNA TGCAGCGTCAGGGACAGTCTTTCCTCCTACGAGCAGTACTTC. Its protein product is CSVRDSLSSYEQYF.

The chain carries TRBV10-3 and TRBJ2-1, with TRBD1 as a possible D gene (6 bases). This CDR3 region has 14 residues. Trimming removed 0 bases from V and 7 bases from J, with 10 bases in between. Germline-derived CDR1 and CDR2 are ENHRY and SYGVKD. DNA for the CDR3: TGTGCCATCAGTGAGTCGTCAGGGGTAAATGAGCAGTTCTTC. Protein product: CAISESSGVNEQFF.

This clonotype was observed a few times. The chain carries TRBV7-3 and TRBJ2-5, with D possibly matching TRBD1 (6 bases). Germline loops: CDR1 SGHTA, CDR2 FQGTGA. The CDR3 is 13 amino acids. Between the trimmed V and J ends, which lost 4 bases and 5 bases, there was a span of 11 bases. The CDR3 coding sequence is TGTGCCAGCAGCTCCTCTAGGGGGGAGACCCAGTACTTC. It codes for CASSSSRGETQYF.

The chain combines TRBV12-3 or TRBV12-4 with TRBJ1-1; the D is unclear. The CDR3 contains 14 residues. The V gene lost 5 bases and the J gene lost 3 bases, with 13 bases spanning the gap. CDR3 DNA: TGTGCCAGCAGTCCCCGGGAAAAGTACACTGAAGCTTTCTTT. This gives the protein CASSPREKYTEAFF.

This clonotype was seen a handful of times. The chain employs TRBV7-9 and TRBJ2-2; D gene ambiguous. Trimming cost V 5 bases and J 7 bases, with 14 bases left between them. Germline CDR1 and CDR2: SEHNR and FQNEAQ (reference sequence). The CDR3 runs to 14 residues. This chain's CDR3 is CASSESQLNGELFF. CDR3 nucleotide sequence: TGTGCCAGCAGCGAATCCCAACTAAACGGGGAGCTGTTTTTT.